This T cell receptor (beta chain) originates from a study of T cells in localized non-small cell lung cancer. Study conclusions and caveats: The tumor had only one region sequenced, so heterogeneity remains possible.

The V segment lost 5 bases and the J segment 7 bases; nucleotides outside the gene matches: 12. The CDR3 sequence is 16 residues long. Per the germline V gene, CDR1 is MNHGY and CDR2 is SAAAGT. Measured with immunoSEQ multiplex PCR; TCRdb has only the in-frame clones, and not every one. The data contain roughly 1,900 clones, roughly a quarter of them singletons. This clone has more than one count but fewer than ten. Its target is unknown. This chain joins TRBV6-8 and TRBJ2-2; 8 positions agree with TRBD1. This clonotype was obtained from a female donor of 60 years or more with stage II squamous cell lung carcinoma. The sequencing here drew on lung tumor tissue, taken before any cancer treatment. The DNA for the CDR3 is TGTGCCAGCAGTGCACTTCCAGGGGGCTATGGCGGGGAGCTGTTTTTT. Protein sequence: CASSALPGGYGGELFF.